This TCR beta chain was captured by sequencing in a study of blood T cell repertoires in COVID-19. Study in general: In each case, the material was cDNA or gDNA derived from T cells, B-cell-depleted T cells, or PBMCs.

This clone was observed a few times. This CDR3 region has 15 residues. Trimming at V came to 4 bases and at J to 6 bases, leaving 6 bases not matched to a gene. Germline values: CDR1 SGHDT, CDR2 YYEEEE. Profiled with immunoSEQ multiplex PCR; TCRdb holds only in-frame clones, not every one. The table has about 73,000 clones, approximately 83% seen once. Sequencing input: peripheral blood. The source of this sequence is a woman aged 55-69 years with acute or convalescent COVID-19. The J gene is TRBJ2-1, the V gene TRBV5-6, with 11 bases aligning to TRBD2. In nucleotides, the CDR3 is TGTGCCAGCAGCAGTGCCGGGACTAGCGGCAATGAGCAGTTCTTC. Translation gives CASSSAGTSGNEQFF.